A single sample is the source of the 23 T cell receptor beta chains below, sequenced in a study of blood T cells in healthy people across ages. A second PCR, run for roughly 7 to 12 cycles, used a sample-barcoded 5' primer plus a J-beta primer mix. Each CDR3 protein gets one entry after TCRdb re-called the 5' RACE reads with MiXCR. The sample gives 980,000 or so distinct CDR3 sequences, around 46% of which show up once; roughly 12% is in the top ten. Sequencing was performed on blood. These receptors were obtained from a man younger than 40 in good health.

The rearrangement links TRBV9 to TRBJ1-6, with TRBD1 matching 7 bases. Per the germline V gene, CDR1 is SGDLS and CDR2 is YYNGEE. The CDR3 is 15 residues long. V shed 3 bases and J 7 bases; nucleotides not matched to a gene: 7. The CDR3 DNA is TGTGCCAGCAGCGCCGGGACAGTGCCCAATTCACCCCTCCACTTT. This gives the protein CASSAGTVPNSPLHF.

This chain links TRBV7-2 with TRBJ2-7; either TRBD1 or TRBD2 may fit D (5 bases each). The CDR3 is made up of 15 amino acids. Trimming shortened V by 7 bases and J by 0 bases, and 16 bases separated the two germline ends. Germline V gives CDR1 SGHTA, CDR2 FQGNSA. The CDR3 loop is CASTQPRGHSYEQYF. The DNA for the CDR3 is TGTGCCAGCACCCAACCCCGGGGCCACTCCTACGAGCAGTACTTC. The full variable domain, in which reference TRBV7-2 and TRBJ2-7 provide the parts outside the CDR3, is GAGVSQSPSNKVTEKGKDVELRCDPISGHTALYWYRQSLGQGLEFLIYFQGNSAPDKSGLPSDRFSAERTGGSVSTLTIQRTQQEDSAVYLCASTQPRGHSYEQYFGPGTRLTVT.

The chain couples TRBV20-1 to TRBJ1-2, with unresolved D. Trimming pared 3 bases from V and 0 bases from J, leaving 8 bases between. The CDR3 spans 13 residues. Germline assignment: CDR1 DFQATT and CDR2 SNEGSKA (reference sequence). The DNA for the CDR3 is TGCAGTGCTAGCACTGGACCTAACTATGGCTACACCTTC. Translation: CSASTGPNYGYTF.

The chain combines TRBV7-2 with TRBJ1-1; D may be TRBD1 (6 bases). Germline assignment: CDR1 SGHTA and CDR2 FQGNSA. Trimming took 3 bases from V and 6 from J, leaving 14 bases between them. CDR3 length: 14 residues. In DNA form, the CDR3 reads TGTGCCAGCAGCTTGGGGGGCGTAGTCCCTGAAGCTTTCTTT. It codes for CASSLGGVVPEAFF.

This sequence joins TRBV28 and TRBJ2-5; D gene unclear. The CDR3 runs to 13 residues. Germline V gives CDR1 MDHEN, CDR2 SYDVKM. V was shortened by 7 bases and J by 7 bases, with 16 bases between the two germline ends. The CDR3 nucleotides are TGTGCCAGCATGGGTCAGGCCCAGTGGACCCAGTACTTC. Its translation: CASMGQAQWTQYF.

The J gene is TRBJ2-4, the V gene TRBV7-2; no definite D call. The J call is doubtful: the DNA matches TRBJ2-7 better. The V gene's germline CDR1 is SGHTA and CDR2 FQGNSA. The CDR3 loop spans 14 amino acids. The CDR3 loop reads CASSLAVTGHEQYF. CDR3 in DNA: TGTGCCAGCAGCTTAGCCGTGACGGGTCACGAGCAGTACTTC.

CDR3 region: CASIDLDYSYEQYF. In nucleotides, the CDR3 is TGTGCCAGCATCGACTTAGACTACTCCTACGAGCAGTACTTC. The chain joins TRBV2 to TRBJ2-7; tentatively, D is TRBD2 (5 bases). CDR1 is SNHLY, CDR2 FYNNEI, per germline. The CDR3 extends over 14 amino acids. Trimming took off 7 bases at V and 0 bases at J, with 13 bases between the two ends.

This clonotype was recorded at least ten times. The CDR3 sequence: CASKGQGPYEQYF. CDR3 DNA: TGTGCCAGCAAAGGACAGGGACCCTACGAGCAGTACTTC. The chain carries TRBV2 and TRBJ2-7, with 8 bases fitting TRBD1. The CDR3 loop spans 13 amino acids. Germline values: CDR1 SNHLY, CDR2 FYNNEI. Trimming at V came to 7 bases and at J to 2 bases, leaving 4 bases not matched to a gene.

The table lists this clonotype with a few counts. The rearrangement joins TRBV7-2 to TRBJ1-2; D may be TRBD1 (6 bases). Germline CDR1 and CDR2: SGHTA and FQGNSA. Trimming pared 0 bases from V and 4 bases from J, leaving 15 bases between. The CDR3 length is 16 residues. DNA for the CDR3: TGTGCCAGCAGCTTAGCGTGGGCAGGGGACGGCTATGGCTACACCTTC. Translating gives CASSLAWAGDGYGYTF.

This clonotype was observed a handful of times. The chain joins TRBV9 to TRBJ1-2; tentative D call: TRBD1 (5 bases). Germline V CDR1 and CDR2: SGDLS, YYNGEE. This CDR3 has 13 amino acids. V lost 0 bases to trimming and J lost 7 bases, with 10 bases between them. The CDR3 nucleotides read TGTGCCAGCAGCGTAGGAGGGGTTGGTGGCTACACCTTC. As protein: CASSVGGVGGYTF.

In this sample, this clonotype turned up a few times. CDR3 coding DNA: TGCAGCGTTGGGGGCAGGGCAGGAGGCTACACCTTC. Translated, it gives CSVGGRAGGYTF. The genes are TRBV29-1 and TRBJ1-2; a weak D match, TRBD1 (5 bases). The CDR3 runs to 12 residues. V gave up 4 bases and J gave up 8 bases, with 14 bases separating them. In germline, CDR1 is SQVTM, CDR2 ANQGSEA.

This clonotype appeared a few times. The chain employs TRBV7-2 and TRBJ2-3, with TRBD2 matching over 12 bases. Germline CDR1 and CDR2: SGHTA and FQGNSA. The CDR3 totals 19 residues. J gave up 1 base and V 5 bases, and 13 bases lay outside the gene matches. Here the CDR3 DNA reads TGTGCCAGCAGCCTCTTTCCGAGACTAGCGGGGGCCCGCACAGATACGCAGTATTTT. Translation: CASSLFPRLAGARTDTQYF.

This clonotype was counted between two and nine times. This chain uses TRBV7-9 with TRBJ2-3, with TRBD2 matching over 8 bases. V was clipped by 4 bases and J by 0 bases; unmatched bases: 9. The length of the CDR3 is 17 residues. Germline V gene lookup returns CDR1 SEHNR and CDR2 FQNEAQ (reference sequence). Here the CDR3 reads CASSSTAGDLSTDTQYF. CDR3 nucleotides: TGTGCCAGCAGCTCCACAGCGGGGGACCTTAGCACAGATACGCAGTATTTT.

This clonotype was seen only a few times. The chain links TRBV20-1 to TRBJ1-2; maybe TRBD1 (6 bases). The germline V gene encodes CDR1 DFQATT and CDR2 SNEGSKA (reference sequence). The CDR3 loop spans 13 amino acids. V lost 2 bases, J lost 3 bases, and 10 bases lay in between. The CDR3 DNA is TGCAGTGCTAGAATACAGGGCGACTATGGCTACACCTTC. This translates into CSARIQGDYGYTF.

Of note for this clonotype: Since a much larger clone is just one base distant, this may be a read error. This rearrangement joins TRBV6-1 to TRBJ2-4; D not resolved. The tail of the sequence fits TRBJ2-7 better, so the J call may be wrong. This CDR3 comprises 15 residues. Looked up from germline, CDR1 is MNHNS and CDR2 is SASEGT. CDR3 sequence reads: CASSEDITASDEQYF. CDR3 nucleotide sequence: TGTGCCAGCAGTGAAGACATTACGGCTTCGGACGAGCAGTACTTC.

There are a few counts of this clonotype. Here the CDR3 DNA reads TGCAGCGTTGCGGAGGGGGGGAGCTACGAGCAGTACTTC. As protein: CSVAEGGSYEQYF. The genes are TRBV29-1 and TRBJ2-4; D might be TRBD2 (7 bases). Gene TRBJ2-7 matches the end of the DNA better, so the J call may be wrong. This CDR3 contains 13 residues. Germline-derived CDR1 and CDR2 are SQVTM and ANQGSEA.

The chain has TRBV19 and TRBJ2-7, with D possibly being TRBD1 (6 bases). V lost 7 bases and J 6 bases, leaving 10 bases between the germline ends. This CDR3 contains 11 residues. CDR1 is LNHDA and CDR2 is SQIVND in the germline V gene (reference sequence). CDR3 in DNA: TGTGCCAGTAACAGGGCAGGCGAGCAGTACTTC. The encoded protein is CASNRAGEQYF.

This clonotype was found a few times. V usage is TRBV6-2 or TRBV6-3 and J usage is TRBJ1-2, with a tentative D call TRBD1 (6 bases). CDR1 and CDR2 (germline): MNHEY, SVGEGT. This CDR3 comprises 14 residues. The V and J ends lost 5 bases and 1 base respectively, with 11 bases between them. The DNA of the CDR3 is TGTGCCAGCAGTGACGAACAGGGTAACTATGGCTACACCTTC. It codes for CASSDEQGNYGYTF.

This clonotype was recorded a few times. The chain recombines TRBV6-1 with TRBJ2-7, with 7 bases fitting TRBD2. This CDR3 has 15 amino acids. Germline-derived CDR1 and CDR2 are MNHNS and SASEGT. V was pared by 1 base and J by 0 bases, with 3 bases of the junction left unmatched. CDR3 protein: CASSEERGPSYEQYF. Here the CDR3 DNA reads TGTGCCAGCAGTGAAGAGCGGGGTCCCTCCTACGAGCAGTACTTC.

CDR3 bases: TGCAGTGCTAGAGATGGGAGGACATTTGGGGCCAACGTCCTGACTTTC. Translating it yields CSARDGRTFGANVLTF. The V and J genes are TRBV20-1 and TRBJ2-6, with D perhaps TRBD2 (6 bases). Trimming left V 0 bases short and J 3 bases short, with 12 bases between. Germline CDR1 DFQATT, CDR2 SNEGSKA (reference sequence). The CDR3 length is 16 residues.

The V call is TRBV12-3 or TRBV12-4, the J call TRBJ2-6, with D tentatively TRBD1 (6 bases). V lost 5 bases and J 4 bases, leaving 9 bases between the germline ends. The CDR3 sequence is 14 residues long. For the CDR3, the DNA is TGTGCCAGCAGTCCAGGGGCCGGGGCCAACGTCCTGACTTTC. Translating gives CASSPGAGANVLTF.

The sample holds a few counts of this clonotype. In DNA, the CDR3 is TGTGCCAGCAGTTTCCAGGGGGCGGAAAAACTGTTTTTT. It yields the protein CASSFQGAEKLFF. This chain links TRBV27 with TRBJ1-4; TRBD1 matches 8 bases. The V and J ends lost 3 bases and 8 bases, in that order; junction bases with no gene match: 2. Germline assignment: CDR1 MNHEY and CDR2 SMNVEV (reference sequence). The CDR3 consists of 13 residues.

The V call is TRBV12-3 or TRBV12-4, the J call TRBJ2-5, with D possibly called TRBD1 or TRBD2 (6 bases each). Trimming took off 1 base at V and 4 bases at J, with 16 bases between the two ends. There are 16 residues in the CDR3. The CDR3 bases are TGTGCCAGCAGTTTAGGGGGGGCAAGGGTTGGAGAGACCCAGTACTTC. The encoded protein is CASSLGGARVGETQYF.